Each of the 29 T cell receptor beta chains below was sequenced from the same sample in a study of T cells in Graves' hyperthyroidism and ophthalmopathy. The CDR3 regions of TCR beta were amplified from RNA transcripts. TCR CDR3 regions were first amplified by RT-PCR with HTBI primers. Using its own MiXCR run on the multiplex PCR reads, TCRdb lists one record per CDR3 protein. The table lists about 500,000 distinct CDR3 sequences, roughly 15% of them singletons. The specimen sequenced was blood. The receptors derive from a woman younger than 45 with Graves' ophthalmopathy.

The V and J genes are TRBV11-2 and TRBJ2-7, with 7 bases lining up with TRBD1. The CDR3 is 15 residues long. Trimming removed 5 bases from V and 1 base from J; junction bases left unmatched: 8. Germline V CDR1 and CDR2: SGHAT, FQNNGV. CDR3: CASSLGTELSYEQYF. The CDR3 coding sequence is TGTGCCAGCAGCCTTGGGACAGAGCTTTCCTACGAGCAGTACTTC.

This clonotype was seen only a few times. The CDR3 protein is CASSHDGQGYREQFF. The CDR3, as DNA: TGCGCCAGCAGCCATGATGGACAGGGTTATAGAGAGCAGTTCTTC. V and J are TRBV4-3 and TRBJ2-1, with TRBD1 identical over 8 bases. The CDR3 is 15 residues long. The J segment lost 10 bases and the V segment lost 3 bases, leaving 11 bases of the junction unmatched. Germline CDR1 LGHNA, CDR2 YSLEER.

This clonotype was counted at least ten times. V is TRBV12-3 or TRBV12-4 and J is TRBJ1-1; a weak D match, TRBD1 (6 bases). This CDR3 region has 15 residues. V dropped 6 bases and J dropped 0 bases, with 14 bases sitting between them. CDR3 coding DNA: TGTGCCAGCAGCCACGGACAGATCATGAACACTGAAGCTTTCTTT. This translates into CASSHGQIMNTEAFF.

This clonotype was recorded many times. The chain recombines TRBV11-2 with TRBJ2-7; D unresolved. This CDR3 is 14 amino acids long. Trimming removed 2 bases from V and 0 bases from J, with 8 bases in between. The germline CDR1 and CDR2 sequences are SGHAT and FQNNGV. The CDR3 DNA reads TGTGCCAGCAGCTTAAAGATTCACTCCTACGAGCAGTACTTC. Its protein is CASSLKIHSYEQYF.

This clonotype was counted at least ten times. CDR3 loop: CSAGLAGTDTQYF. As DNA, the CDR3 is TGCAGTGCCGGACTAGCGGGAACAGATACGCAGTATTTT. The rearrangement links TRBV20-1 to TRBJ2-3; 12 bases agree with TRBD2. CDR1 and CDR2 (germline): DFQATT, SNEGSKA (reference sequence). The CDR3 is 13 residues long. The ends lost 6 bases at V and 3 bases at J; junction bases unmatched: 1.

This clonotype was seen ten or more times. The V gene is TRBV10-3, the J gene TRBJ2-3, with 9 bases lining up with TRBD1. CDR3 length: 15 amino acids. Germline CDR1 ENHRY, CDR2 SYGVKD. Trimming cost V 2 bases and J 3 bases; bases outside gene matches: 3. CDR3 protein: CAISEPTGGTDTQYF. CDR3 DNA sequence: TGTGCCATCAGTGAGCCGACAGGGGGTACAGATACGCAGTATTTT.

This clonotype has a count of ten or more. This rearrangement joins TRBV28 to TRBJ2-1; no clear D. Germline V lookup: CDR1 MDHEN, CDR2 SYDVKM. V lost 3 bases, J lost 3 bases, and 6 bases lay in between. CDR3 length equals 13 residues. The CDR3 DNA reads as TGTGCCAGCAGTTTGACGTACTACAATGAGCAGTTCTTC. Residues: CASSLTYYNEQFF. The whole variable domain, filled in from reference TRBV28 and TRBJ2-1, reads DVKVTQSSRYLVKRTGEKVFLECVQDMDHENMFWYRQDPGLGLRLIYFSYDVKMKEKGDIPEGYSVSREKKERFSLILESASTNQTSMYLCASSLTYYNEQFFGPGTRLTVL.

In its sample, this clonotype was seen many times. The V gene is TRBV11-1, the J gene TRBJ2-1; the D call may be TRBD1 or TRBD2 (6 bases each). This CDR3 has 17 residues. Germline V gives CDR1 SGHAT, CDR2 FQDESV (reference sequence). The V and J ends lost 1 base and 7 bases respectively, with 20 bases between them. CDR3 loop: CASSLEGGYSTRNEQFF. CDR3 in DNA: TGTGCCAGCAGCTTAGAAGGGGGGTACAGTACCCGGAATGAGCAGTTCTTC.

The CDR3 bases are TGTGCCAGCAGTGAAGCTAGCGGGGGAGATACGCAGTATTTT. Its translation is CASSEASGGDTQYF. The chain couples TRBV5-6 to TRBJ2-3, with TRBD2 identical over 10 bases. Germline lookup yields CDR1 SGHDT and CDR2 YYEEEE. The junction had 5 bases not matched to a gene; V was cut back by 5 bases and J by 5 bases. CDR3 size: 14 residues.

This clonotype came up a few times. The chain is built from TRBV4-1 and TRBJ1-2; 8 bases align to TRBD1. Looked up from germline, CDR1 is MGHRA and CDR2 is YSYEKL. The V gene end was trimmed by 3 bases and the J gene end by 5 bases; junction bases not matched to a gene: 11. The CDR3 consists of 16 residues. The CDR3 DNA sequence: TGCGCCAGCAGCCACACCGGGACAGGCTCCACATATGGCTACACCTTC. Residues: CASSHTGTGSTYGYTF.

This clonotype occurred a few times. This chain uses TRBV6-1 with TRBJ1-1; TRBD1 might be the D (6 bases). The CDR3 contains 14 residues. Between the trimmed V and J ends, which lost 7 bases and 0 bases, there was a span of 12 bases. Germline V gene sequence: CDR1 MNHNS, CDR2 SASEGT. CDR3 residues: CASIWTALNTEAFF. The CDR3 nucleotides are TGTGCCAGCATTTGGACAGCACTGAACACTGAAGCTTTCTTT.

This clonotype was picked up a small number of times. This chain uses TRBV10-3 with TRBJ2-7; D not resolved. The CDR3 sequence is 13 residues long. Germline CDR1 ENHRY, CDR2 SYGVKD. V was shortened by 4 bases and J by 0 bases, with 7 bases between the two germline ends. The chain's CDR3 is CAISVGFSYEQYF. The CDR3 DNA reads TGTGCCATCAGTGTAGGCTTCTCCTACGAGCAGTACTTC.

The table lists this clonotype with many counts. V is TRBV14 and J is TRBJ2-1; unclear D gene. The CDR3 runs 16 residues. The germline V gene has CDR1 SGHDN and CDR2 FVKESK. Trimming left V 2 bases short and J 5 bases short, with 16 bases between. In nucleotides, the CDR3 is TGTGCCAGCAGCCAAACCGACGGAGTAGCCAACAATGAGCAGTTCTTC. Amino acid sequence: CASSQTDGVANNEQFF.

This clonotype was detected a few times. This rearrangement joins TRBV27 to TRBJ1-5; no clear D. The germline V gene encodes CDR1 MNHEY and CDR2 SMNVEV (reference sequence). There are 14 residues in the CDR3. V dropped 2 bases and J dropped 6 bases, with 11 bases sitting between them. CDR3 residues: CASSLRGEGQPQHF. The CDR3 DNA reads as TGTGCCAGCAGTTTACGGGGAGAAGGTCAGCCCCAGCATTTT.

At least ten counts were recorded for this clonotype. This chain links TRBV4-2 with TRBJ2-5; 10 bases agree with TRBD2. The junction had 9 bases not matched to a gene; V was cut back by 0 bases and J by 11 bases. This CDR3 is 15 amino acids long. Germline-derived CDR1 and CDR2 are LGHNA and YNFKEQ. CDR3 sequence (DNA): TGTGCCAGCAGCCAAGAAATGGCTAGCGGGAGACGACAGTACTTC. It yields the protein CASSQEMASGRRQYF.

The table lists this clonotype with many counts. This chain uses TRBV30 with TRBJ2-1, with D perhaps given as TRBD1 or TRBD2 (5 bases each). The germline gives CDR1 GTSNPN, CDR2 SVGIG (reference sequence). CDR3 length equals 13 residues. V was trimmed by 5 bases and J by 5 bases, leaving 13 bases between them. The CDR3 loop is CAWVARGDNEQFF. For the CDR3, the DNA is TGTGCCTGGGTAGCGCGAGGGGACAATGAGCAGTTCTTC.

This clonotype was seen many times. This chain uses TRBV7-2 with TRBJ2-5, with D possibly matching TRBD2 (6 bases). Germline V gives CDR1 SGHTA, CDR2 FQGNSA. The CDR3 has 15 residues. V lost 3 bases and J 0 bases, leaving 11 bases between the germline ends. Here the CDR3 reads CASSFEGDYQETQYF. The CDR3 DNA sequence: TGTGCCAGCAGCTTTGAAGGGGACTACCAAGAGACCCAGTACTTC.

The gene calls are TRBV11-2 and TRBJ2-5, with no clear D. The V end was cut by 4 bases, the J end by 4 bases, with 13 bases between. Germline V gives CDR1 SGHAT, CDR2 FQNNGV. The CDR3 covers 14 residues. In DNA, the CDR3 is TGTGCCAGCAGCTCCGGGTCAGGCCGAGAGACCCAGTACTTC. It translates to CASSSGSGRETQYF.

The sample holds many counts of this clonotype. The chain couples TRBV14 to TRBJ2-7; 8 nucleotides agree with TRBD2. J gave up 0 bases and V 4 bases, and 8 bases lay outside the gene matches. The germline gives CDR1 SGHDN, CDR2 FVKESK. The CDR3 contains 16 residues. The CDR3 DNA sequence: TGTGCCAGCAGCCTGCGGACTAGCAAGAGCTCCTACGAGCAGTACTTC. Residues: CASSLRTSKSSYEQYF.

Many counts were recorded for this clonotype. V is TRBV20-1 and J is TRBJ1-2; possible D gene TRBD1, 6 bases. Germline values: CDR1 DFQATT, CDR2 SNEGSKA (reference sequence). V lost 6 bases and J 1 base, leaving 15 bases between the germline ends. This CDR3 has 14 amino acids. CDR3 sequence (DNA): TGCAGTGCAAGGACAGTAAAAGTTAACTATGGCTACACCTTC. Amino acid sequence: CSARTVKVNYGYTF.

Ten or more counts support this clonotype. V gene TRBV30 combines with J gene TRBJ1-1; possibly TRBD1 for D (5 bases). Trimming shortened V by 0 bases and J by 4 bases, and 9 bases separated the two germline ends. This CDR3 region has 13 residues. CDR1 is GTSNPN, CDR2 SVGIG, per germline (reference sequence). CDR3 protein: CAWSVGGSTEAFF. The CDR3 DNA reads TGTGCCTGGAGTGTGGGGGGTTCCACTGAAGCTTTCTTT.

This clonotype was observed at least ten times. J is TRBJ2-2 and V is TRBV30; D may be TRBD1 (5 bases). The germline V gene encodes CDR1 GTSNPN and CDR2 SVGIG (reference sequence). This CDR3 spans 12 amino acids. V was cut by 4 bases and J by 6 bases, with 9 bases left in between. For the CDR3, the DNA is TGTGCCTGGACTCAGGGCCCCGGGGAGCTGTTTTTT. Protein: CAWTQGPGELFF.

This clonotype was recorded at least ten times. This chain joins TRBV30 and TRBJ1-1; TRBD1 aligns across 10 bases. The CDR3 loop spans 15 amino acids. V lost 3 bases, J lost 10 bases, and 14 bases stayed unmatched. Germline loops: CDR1 GTSNPN, CDR2 SVGIG (reference sequence). This chain's CDR3 is CAWRTSRDRGLIAFF. The DNA for the CDR3 is TGTGCCTGGAGGACTTCCCGCGACAGGGGGCTTATAGCTTTCTTT. Drawing the rest from reference TRBV30 and TRBJ1-1, the complete variable domain is SQTIHQWPATLVQPVGSPLSLECTVEGTSNPNLYWYRQAAGRGLQLLFYSVGIGQISSEVPQNLSASRPQDRQFILSSKKLLLSDSGFYLCAWRTSRDRGLIAFFGQGTRLTVV.

The gene calls are TRBV19 and TRBJ2-1; 14 bases map to TRBD2. There are 20 residues in the CDR3. The germline V gene encodes CDR1 LNHDA and CDR2 SQIVND (reference sequence). J lost 0 bases, V lost 5 bases, and 12 bases had no gene match. CDR3 sequence: CASSPNGLAGGRSSYNEQFF. CDR3 DNA: TGTGCCAGTAGTCCCAACGGACTAGCGGGAGGACGAAGCTCCTACAATGAGCAGTTCTTC.

The table lists this clonotype with many counts. The V call is TRBV3-1, the J call TRBJ2-5; TRBD2 aligns across 7 bases. Germline CDR1 reads LGHDT; CDR2 reads YNNKEL (reference sequence). This CDR3 has 16 amino acids. Trimming at V came to 2 bases and at J to 2 bases, leaving 8 bases not matched to a gene. The CDR3 region is CASSQLRRGIQETQYF. In DNA form, the CDR3 reads TGTGCCAGCAGCCAATTACGGCGGGGGATTCAAGAGACCCAGTACTTC.

This clonotype was observed at least ten times. V gene TRBV5-5 combines with J gene TRBJ1-1; TRBD1 is a possible D gene (6 bases). CDR3 length: 14 residues. V was pared by 2 bases and J by 0 bases, with 8 bases between. Germline V CDR1 and CDR2: SGHKS, YYEKEE (reference sequence). CDR3 sequence reads: CASSFGQMNTEAFF. The CDR3 DNA reads TGTGCCAGCAGCTTCGGACAGATGAACACTGAAGCTTTCTTT.

This clonotype was picked up a small number of times. The CDR3 nucleotides are TGTGCCAGCAGTGATTCTTATTTGGCGGGATTCACGAACACCGGGGAGCTGTTTTTT. The encoded protein is CASSDSYLAGFTNTGELFF. The rearrangement uses TRBV25-1 and TRBJ2-2; the D gene is possibly TRBD2 (6 bases). V was shortened by 3 bases and J by 0 bases, with 20 bases between the two germline ends. The CDR3 sequence is 19 residues long. In germline, CDR1 is MGHDK, CDR2 SYGVNS. Full variable domain (missing parts from reference TRBV25-1 and TRBJ2-2): EADIYQTPRYLVIGTGKKITLECSQTMGHDKMYWYQQDPGMELHLIHYSYGVNSTEKGDLSSESTVSRIRTEHFPLTLESARPSHTSQYLCASSDSYLAGFTNTGELFFGEGSRLTVL.

The chain links TRBV19 to TRBJ1-1; D unresolved. Deletions cut 1 base from V and 5 bases from J, with 14 bases between. In germline, CDR1 is LNHDA, CDR2 SQIVND (reference sequence). The CDR3 has 15 residues. CDR3 in amino acids: CASSIGVGSVTEAFF. In nucleotides, the CDR3 is TGTGCCAGTAGTATAGGTGTGGGTTCGGTGACTGAAGCTTTCTTT.

V and J are TRBV15 and TRBJ1-1, with 9 bases fitting TRBD1. Germline V gene lookup returns CDR1 LNHNV and CDR2 YYDKDF (reference sequence). The CDR3 runs 16 residues. Germline trimming cut 0 bases from V and 5 bases from J; bases unmatched to any gene: 7. DNA for the CDR3: TGTGCCACCAGCAGAGATCGGACAGGGGAGTGGACTGAAGCTTTCTTT. Its protein product is CATSRDRTGEWTEAFF.